The 32 T cell receptor beta chains below were found in one sample sequenced in a study of cytomegalovirus exposure and HLA in healthy donors. Primers included in the PCR were 60 Vbeta and 13 Jbeta primers. The table came from immunoSEQ multiplex PCR; TCRdb's copy has only in-frame clones and leaves some out. The sample carries 150,000 to 200,000 clones, around 87% recorded once. The sample consisted of PBMCs. These receptors originate from a woman under 30 in good health and CMV-seronegative.

Written as DNA, the CDR3 is TGTGCCAGCAGCTCTACAGGGGCCGGGTCCTACAATGAGCAGTTCTTC. It yields the protein CASSSTGAGSYNEQFF. The chain recombines TRBV7-9 with TRBJ2-1; 7 positions match TRBD1. Germline trimming cut 4 bases from V and 1 base from J; bases unmatched to any gene: 7. Per the germline V gene, CDR1 is SEHNR and CDR2 is FQNEAQ (reference sequence). The CDR3 spans 16 residues.

This clone was picked up one time. The rearrangement uses TRBV28 and TRBJ1-2; D might be TRBD1 (5 bases). The CDR3 runs to 13 residues. Germline-derived CDR1 and CDR2 are MDHEN and SYDVKM. Trimming stripped 6 bases from V and 4 bases from J, with 12 bases between. The CDR3 region is CASSLDIFYGYTF. As DNA, the CDR3 is TGTGCCAGCAGCTTGGACATCTTCTATGGCTACACCTTC.

The rearrangement joins TRBV5-8 to TRBJ1-6; D uncertain. V gave up 0 bases and J gave up 0 bases, with 4 bases separating them. The CDR3 has 15 amino acids. Germline V gene sequence: CDR1 SGHTS, CDR2 YDEGEE. CDR3 amino acids: CASSLGSSYNSPLHF. CDR3 in DNA: TGTGCCAGCAGCTTGGGGAGCTCCTATAATTCACCCCTCCACTTT.

The chain joins TRBV6-6 to TRBJ2-5; D gene ambiguous. This CDR3 contains 14 residues. Per germline, CDR1 MNHNY and CDR2 SVGAGI (reference sequence). Trimming took off 2 bases at V and 4 bases at J, with 11 bases between the two ends. The CDR3 here is CASSYTTYRETQYF. DNA for the CDR3: TGTGCCAGCAGTTACACAACATACCGAGAGACCCAGTACTTC.

This clone was detected ten times or more. The chain carries TRBV27 and TRBJ1-2; 8 bases are a match to TRBD1. CDR3 length: 15 amino acids. The germline V gene encodes CDR1 MNHEY and CDR2 SMNVEV (reference sequence). V was pared by 0 bases and J by 6 bases, with 6 bases of the junction left unmatched. DNA for the CDR3: TGTGCCAGCAGTTTATCGGCAGGGGGCGCAGATGGCTACACCTTC. It is translated as CASSLSAGGADGYTF.

The rearrangement joins TRBV9 to TRBJ2-5; 12 bases are shared with TRBD2. The germline gives CDR1 SGDLS, CDR2 YYNGEE. CDR3 length: 18 residues. The trim removed 0 bases at V and 3 bases at J, leaving 9 bases unmatched. CDR3 nucleotide sequence: TGTGCCAGCAGCGTAGTACCTAGCGGGGGGGCCGTCGAAGAGACCCAGTACTTC. This encodes CASSVVPSGGAVEETQYF.

The CDR3 region has the DNA TGCGCCAGCAGCCAAGATTTCGGCAATCAGCCCCAGCATTTT. Amino acid sequence: CASSQDFGNQPQHF. V and J are TRBV4-3 and TRBJ1-5; D not certain. The germline CDR1 and CDR2 sequences are LGHNA and YSLEER. Trimming took off 0 bases at V and 2 bases at J, with 5 bases between the two ends. This CDR3 has 14 amino acids.

The chain uses TRBV10-3 and TRBJ2-7, with 9 bases fitting TRBD1. V lost 3 bases and J lost 2; bases outside the gene matches: 5. Germline V gives CDR1 ENHRY, CDR2 SYGVKD. CDR3 length equals 15 residues. The CDR3 nucleotides read TGTGCCATCAGTGAACCGGGACAGGGCACCTACGAGCAGTACTTC. Its protein is CAISEPGQGTYEQYF.

This chain connects TRBV28 to TRBJ2-7; D may be TRBD1 (6 bases). With 6 bases removed from V and 1 base from J, the gap between germline ends came to 19 bases. This CDR3 region has 16 residues. Germline-derived CDR1 and CDR2 are MDHEN and SYDVKM. The CDR3 reads CASRFSGTLSSYEQYF. CDR3 nucleotide sequence: TGTGCCAGCAGATTCTCCGGGACACTGAGTTCCTACGAGCAGTACTTC.

The chain links TRBV5-4 to TRBJ2-5; possibly TRBD1 for D (6 bases). CDR1 and CDR2 from the germline V gene are SGHNT and YYREEE (reference sequence). Between the trimmed V and J ends, which lost 4 bases and 5 bases, there was a span of 12 bases. CDR3 length: 13 amino acids. CDR3 in DNA: TGTGCCAGCAGCAGCCAGGGGCATGAGACCCAGTACTTC. This encodes CASSSQGHETQYF.

The chain has TRBV27 and TRBJ1-2; 8 bases agree with TRBD1. With 6 bases clipped from V and 4 bases from J, the junction kept 4 bases outside the gene matches. The germline gives CDR1 MNHEY, CDR2 SMNVEV (reference sequence). The CDR3 covers 13 residues. The CDR3 sequence is CASSLTGGYGYTF. DNA of the CDR3: TGTGCCAGCAGCCTCACAGGGGGCTATGGCTACACCTTC.

CDR3 amino acids: CATSRDLAGRRSGYTF. CDR3 nucleotides: TGTGCCACCAGCAGAGATCTAGCCGGACGTCGAAGTGGCTACACCTTC. This chain connects TRBV15 to TRBJ1-2; no definite D call. Trimming cost V 0 bases and J 7 bases, with 18 bases left between them. The CDR3 is made up of 16 amino acids. Germline V gene lookup returns CDR1 LNHNV and CDR2 YYDKDF (reference sequence).

The CDR3 nucleotides are TGCGCCAGCAGCTTGGCCGACAGAGAAGCTTTCTTT. Translating it yields CASSLADREAFF. V gene TRBV5-1 combines with J gene TRBJ1-1; the D gene is possibly TRBD1 (5 bases). Germline CDR1 and CDR2: SGHRS and YFSETQ. The CDR3 is 12 residues long. Deletions cut 0 bases from V and 8 bases from J, with 8 bases between.

This clone was detected only a few times. The CDR3, as DNA: TGTGCCAGTGGGGGGGGCAGGGGTTCCACGAACACCGGGGAGCTGTTTTTT. Translated: CASGGGRGSTNTGELFF. V gene TRBV5-5 combines with J gene TRBJ2-2; D is possibly TRBD2 (7 bases). V shed 8 bases and J shed 0 bases, with 20 bases lying between them. This CDR3 has 17 amino acids. CDR1 and CDR2 from the germline V gene are SGHKS and YYEKEE (reference sequence). Using reference TRBV5-5 and TRBJ2-2 for the parts outside the CDR3, the full variable domain is DAGVTQSPTHLIKTRGQQVTLRCSPISGHKSVSWYQQVLGQGPQFIFQYYEKEERGRGNFPDRFSARQFPNYSSELNVNALLLGDSALYLCASGGGRGSTNTGELFFGEGSRLTVL.

The V gene is TRBV19, the J gene TRBJ2-2; no clear D gene. Germline V gene sequence: CDR1 LNHDA, CDR2 SQIVND (reference sequence). CDR3 length: 13 amino acids. CDR3: CALGNLNTGELFF. In DNA form, the CDR3 reads TGTGCTCTAGGAAATTTGAACACCGGGGAGCTGTTTTTT.

The chain employs TRBV19 and TRBJ2-1, with D perhaps matching TRBD2 (6 bases). The CDR3 spans 14 residues. CDR1 and CDR2 (germline): LNHDA, SQIVND (reference sequence). The germline V and J ends were trimmed by 3 bases and 2 bases, with 8 bases remaining between them. CDR3 amino acids: CASSMRGPYNEQFF. The CDR3 DNA reads TGTGCCAGTAGTATGCGGGGTCCCTACAATGAGCAGTTCTTC. Full variable domain (outside the CDR3, taken from reference TRBV19 and TRBJ2-1): DGGITQSPKYLFRKEGQNVTLSCEQNLNHDAMYWYRQDPGQGLRLIYYSQIVNDFQKGDIAEGYSVSREKKESFPLTVTSAQKNPTAFYLCASSMRGPYNEQFFGPGTRLTVL.

In its sample, this clone was seen a few times. The V call is TRBV4-1, the J call TRBJ1-3, with D hard to call. CDR3 length equals 15 residues. Germline CDR1 MGHRA, CDR2 YSYEKL. V was cut by 1 base and J by 0 bases, with 7 bases left in between. The CDR3 DNA reads as TGCGCCAGCAGCCAAGGACACCTCTCTGGAAACACCATATATTTT. This sequence encodes CASSQGHLSGNTIYF.

Worth noting for this clone: The identical CDR3 is also encoded by other nucleotide sequences in the sample. The chain carries TRBV4-1 and TRBJ1-5; D is ambiguous. CDR1 and CDR2 from the germline V gene are MGHRA and YSYEKL. The CDR3 spans 16 residues. Deletions cut 4 bases from V and 5 bases from J, with 18 bases between. CDR3 loop: CASSLRLSPEDQPQHF. CDR3 coding DNA: TGCGCCAGCAGCCTTCGGTTAAGCCCGGAGGATCAGCCCCAGCATTTT.

This clone has just one count. This rearrangement joins TRBV27 to TRBJ1-4, with D uncertain. Trimming shortened V by 10 bases and J by 5 bases, and 14 bases separated the two germline ends. The germline V gene encodes CDR1 MNHEY and CDR2 SMNVEV (reference sequence). The CDR3 runs to 13 residues. The CDR3 protein is CATRGLDNEKLFF. The CDR3 DNA is TGTGCCACCCGAGGTCTTGACAATGAAAAACTGTTTTTT.

The CDR3 bases are TGTGCCAGCAGTGGGGGCAACACTGAAGCTTTCTTT. Protein product: CASSGGNTEAFF. This chain connects TRBV2 to TRBJ1-1, with D possibly TRBD1 on 5 matching bases. V dropped 4 bases and J dropped 2 bases, with 5 bases sitting between them. The germline V gene encodes CDR1 SNHLY and CDR2 FYNNEI. This CDR3 spans 12 amino acids.

The genes are TRBV7-6 and TRBJ2-1; 14 bases are shared with TRBD2. Trimming took 4 bases from V and 9 from J; bases not matched to a gene: 8. From germline, CDR1 is SGHVS and CDR2 FNYEAQ. This CDR3 has 16 amino acids. The CDR3 region has the DNA TGTGCCAGCAGCTCCTCGACTAGCGGGGGGGCGGGTGAGCAGTTCTTC. It encodes CASSSSTSGGAGEQFF.

V and J are TRBV5-1 and TRBJ1-1; D might be TRBD1 (5 bases). Germline values: CDR1 SGHRS, CDR2 YFSETQ. V shed 0 bases and J shed 3 bases, with 9 bases lying between them. CDR3 length equals 14 residues. CDR3 in DNA: TGCGCCAGCAGCTTGGTGGGGGGGGACACTGAAGCTTTCTTT. The encoded protein is CASSLVGGDTEAFF. The whole variable domain, filled in from reference TRBV5-1 and TRBJ1-1, reads KAGVTQTPRYLIKTRGQQVTLSCSPISGHRSVSWYQQTPGQGLQFLFEYFSETQRNKGNFPGRFSGRQFSNSRSEMNVSTLELGDSALYLCASSLVGGDTEAFFGQGTRLTVV.

V usage is TRBV19 and J usage is TRBJ1-5; 9 bases agree with TRBD1. The CDR3 is 18 amino acids. Germline V gene lookup returns CDR1 LNHDA and CDR2 SQIVND (reference sequence). The V and J ends lost 5 bases and 1 base, in that order; junction bases with no gene match: 12. Here the CDR3 DNA reads TGTGCCAGTAGTGACCGGGACAGGGACCCTTTGAGCAATCAGCCCCAGCATTTT. Protein sequence: CASSDRDRDPLSNQPQHF.

Written as DNA, the CDR3 is TGTGCCAGCAGCTTGGTTGAACCAGGCCGTCTCTTGGGGGCCAACGTCCTGACTTTC. This sequence encodes CASSLVEPGRLLGANVLTF. The V gene is TRBV5-6, the J gene TRBJ2-6; D unresolved. The CDR3 is 19 residues long. Per germline, CDR1 SGHDT and CDR2 YYEEEE. V lost 0 bases to trimming and J lost 4 bases, with 20 bases between them.

The chain links TRBV5-4 to TRBJ2-7, with TRBD2 matching over 16 bases. Germline-derived CDR1 and CDR2 are SGHNT and YYREEE (reference sequence). V lost 3 bases and J lost 9; bases outside the gene matches: 12. The CDR3 covers 17 residues. CDR3 in DNA: TGTGCCAGCAGCTCTGGGACTAGCGGGGGGGCCTTTAGAGGGCAGTACTTC. Amino acids: CASSSGTSGGAFRGQYF.

CDR3 amino acids: CASGILAEPSYEQYF. The CDR3 DNA sequence: TGTGCCAGTGGGATACTAGCGGAGCCCTCCTACGAGCAGTACTTC. This chain joins TRBV19 and TRBJ2-7; 8 nucleotides align to TRBD2. Germline V gives CDR1 LNHDA, CDR2 SQIVND (reference sequence). The CDR3 runs to 15 residues. The ends lost 8 bases at V and 0 bases at J; junction bases unmatched: 9.

The rearrangement joins TRBV6-6 to TRBJ2-2; 8 nucleotides align to TRBD1. The CDR3 is 15 amino acids. The germline gives CDR1 MNHNY, CDR2 SVGAGI (reference sequence). J gave up 5 bases and V 5 bases, and 7 bases lay outside the gene matches. The CDR3 coding sequence is TGTGCCAGCAGTGAGCAGGGGGCGCGAACCGGGGAGCTGTTTTTT. Translating gives CASSEQGARTGELFF.

This clone turned up a few times. The chain recombines TRBV6-6 with TRBJ2-1; TRBD2 matches 11 bases. This CDR3 comprises 16 residues. The germline V gene has CDR1 MNHNY and CDR2 SVGAGI (reference sequence). V shed 4 bases, J shed 4 bases, and the junction held 6 bases outside the gene matches. The CDR3 protein is CASSSLTSGKYNEQFF. CDR3 coding DNA: TGTGCCAGCAGTTCCCTGACTAGCGGGAAGTACAATGAGCAGTTCTTC.

The chain employs TRBV5-4 and TRBJ2-1; maybe TRBD1 (5 bases). Germline lookup yields CDR1 SGHNT and CDR2 YYREEE (reference sequence). V was pared by 2 bases and J by 0 bases, with 12 bases between. The length of the CDR3 is 16 residues. The DNA of the CDR3 is TGTGCCAGCAGCTTAGGGGCCCCCAGCTCCTACAATGAGCAGTTCTTC. As protein: CASSLGAPSSYNEQFF.

This chain connects TRBV7-9 to TRBJ2-2, with D perhaps matching TRBD1 (5 bases). This CDR3 comprises 13 residues. CDR1 is SEHNR and CDR2 is FQNEAQ in the germline V gene (reference sequence). Deletions cut 9 bases from V and 1 base from J, with 9 bases between. The CDR3 sequence is CASQQVNTGELFF. CDR3 coding DNA: TGTGCCAGTCAACAGGTGAACACCGGGGAGCTGTTTTTT.

This CDR3 is CASTQRGEGRGETQYF. Written as DNA, the CDR3 is TGTGCCAGCACCCAGCGGGGGGAGGGCCGAGGAGAGACCCAGTACTTC. J is TRBJ2-5 and V is TRBV7-8; TRBD2 aligns across 9 bases. This CDR3 contains 16 residues. Looked up from germline, CDR1 is SGHVS and CDR2 is FQNEAQ. Losses at the gene ends were 7 bases for V and 4 bases for J; bases not matched to a gene: 13.

The rearrangement links TRBV29-1 to TRBJ1-1; TRBD1 aligns across 8 bases. Germline V gives CDR1 SQVTM, CDR2 ANQGSEA. The CDR3 sequence is 14 residues long. V shed 3 bases and J 0 bases; nucleotides not matched to a gene: 3. CDR3 sequence reads: CSVEDRVMNTEAFF. CDR3 in DNA: TGCAGCGTTGAGGACAGGGTCATGAACACTGAAGCTTTCTTT.